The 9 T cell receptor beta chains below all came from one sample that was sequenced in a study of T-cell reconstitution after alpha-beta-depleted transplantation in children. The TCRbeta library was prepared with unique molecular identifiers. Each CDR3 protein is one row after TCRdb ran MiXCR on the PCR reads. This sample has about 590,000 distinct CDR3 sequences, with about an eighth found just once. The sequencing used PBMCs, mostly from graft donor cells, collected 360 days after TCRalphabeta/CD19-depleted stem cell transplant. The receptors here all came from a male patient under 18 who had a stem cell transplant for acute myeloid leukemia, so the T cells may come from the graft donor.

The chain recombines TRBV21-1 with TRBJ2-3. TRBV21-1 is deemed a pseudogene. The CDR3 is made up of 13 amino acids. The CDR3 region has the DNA TGTGCCAGCAGCAAAGGTCGGAAAGATACGCAGTATTTT. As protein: CASSKGRKDTQYF.

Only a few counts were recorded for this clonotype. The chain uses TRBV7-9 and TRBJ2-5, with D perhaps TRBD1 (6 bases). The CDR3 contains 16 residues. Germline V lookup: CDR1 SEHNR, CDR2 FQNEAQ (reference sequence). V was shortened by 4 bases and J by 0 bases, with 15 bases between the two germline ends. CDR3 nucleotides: TGTGCCAGCAGCTCGATATTGGACAGCGACCAAGAGACCCAGTACTTC. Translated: CASSSILDSDQETQYF.

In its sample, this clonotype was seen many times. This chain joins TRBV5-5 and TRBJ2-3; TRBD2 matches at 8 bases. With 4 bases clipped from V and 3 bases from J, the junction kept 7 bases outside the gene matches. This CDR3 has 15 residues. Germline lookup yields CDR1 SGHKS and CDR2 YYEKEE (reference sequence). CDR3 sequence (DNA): TGTGCCAGCAGCATTAGCGGGATGGGGACAGATACGCAGTATTTT. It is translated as CASSISGMGTDTQYF.

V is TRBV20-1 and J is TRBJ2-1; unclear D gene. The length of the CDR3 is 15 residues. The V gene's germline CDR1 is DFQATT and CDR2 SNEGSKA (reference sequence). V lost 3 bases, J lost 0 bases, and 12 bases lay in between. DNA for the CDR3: TGCAGTGCTAGCGGGCATAGGGACTCCTACAATGAGCAGTTCTTC. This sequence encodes CSASGHRDSYNEQFF.

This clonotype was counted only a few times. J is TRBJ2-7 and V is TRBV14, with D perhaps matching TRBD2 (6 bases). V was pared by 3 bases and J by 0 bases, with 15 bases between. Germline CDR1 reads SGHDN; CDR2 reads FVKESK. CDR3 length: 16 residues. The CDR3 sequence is CASSQPGTFSSYEQYF. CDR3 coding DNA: TGTGCCAGCAGCCAGCCCGGGACTTTTAGCTCCTACGAGCAGTACTTC. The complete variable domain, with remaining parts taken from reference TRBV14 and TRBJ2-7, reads EAGVTQFPSHSVIEKGQTVTLRCDPISGHDNLYWYRRVMGKEIKFLLHFVKESKQDESGMPNNRFLAERTGGTYSTLKVQPAELEDSGVYFCASSQPGTFSSYEQYFGPGTRLTVT.

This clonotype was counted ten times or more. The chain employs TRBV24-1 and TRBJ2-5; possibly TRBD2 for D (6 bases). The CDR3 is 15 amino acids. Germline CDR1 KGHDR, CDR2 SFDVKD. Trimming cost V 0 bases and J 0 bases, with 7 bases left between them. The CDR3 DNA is TGTGCCACCAGTGATTTGGGGGGGTACCAAGAGACCCAGTACTTC. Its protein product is CATSDLGGYQETQYF.

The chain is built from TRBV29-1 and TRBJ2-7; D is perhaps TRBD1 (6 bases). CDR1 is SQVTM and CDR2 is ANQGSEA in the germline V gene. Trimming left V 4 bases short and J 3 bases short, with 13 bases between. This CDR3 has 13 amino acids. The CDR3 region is CSVGSRGLYEQYF. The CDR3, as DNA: TGCAGCGTTGGAAGCAGGGGTCTCTACGAGCAGTACTTC.

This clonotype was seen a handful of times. CDR3 in DNA: TGTGCCAGCAGTTTAGGGGACTATCAAGATACGCAGTATTTT. Translation: CASSLGDYQDTQYF. The rearrangement uses TRBV12-3 or TRBV12-4 and TRBJ2-3, with TRBD2 identical over 7 bases. V shed 1 base and J 5 bases; nucleotides not matched to a gene: 3. This CDR3 comprises 14 residues.

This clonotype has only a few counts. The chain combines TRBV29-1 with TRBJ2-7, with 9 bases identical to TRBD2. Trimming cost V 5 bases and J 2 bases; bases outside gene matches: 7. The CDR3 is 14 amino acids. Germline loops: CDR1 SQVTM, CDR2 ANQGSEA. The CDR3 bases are TGCAGCGTTCTTAGCGGGAGAGTAACCTACGAGCAGTACTTC. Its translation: CSVLSGRVTYEQYF.